The clone carrying this T cell receptor beta chain has ten or more counts. The target antigen is unknown. The data were taken from a study of human T cells and chemical hapten exposure. Study as a whole: Weekly diphenylcyclopropenone doses were given to patients' scalps across the approximately 24-week study. Findings and limits, study-wide: Versus controls, expanded TCRs had significantly more large CDR3 similarity clusters.

Time point noted: patch test 2, 6 weeks after DPC sensitization. Documented treatment: therapeutic diphenylcyclopropenone sensitization with weekly scalp DPC. Sample donors consisted of patients with alopecia, aged 18 to 70 years, who were suitable for DPC. The CDR3 has 15 amino acids. The germline gives CDR1 PRHDT, CDR2 FYEKMQ (reference sequence). V was trimmed by 0 bases and J by 1 base, leaving 9 bases between them. MiXCR was run by TCRdb on the RACE reads, yielding one entry per CDR3 protein. The top ten clones hold around 3% of a sample with about 100,000 distinct CDR3 sequences, 9.5% to 12% of them seen once.

This TCR was recovered from a woman in her thirties or forties with alopecia areata. Some clones in this sample may be carry-over from other donors' samples. Sample: whole blood, taken in connection with sensitization to the hapten diphenylcyclopropenone (DPC). The rearrangement links TRBV13 to TRBJ1-1; D is unclear. CDR3 protein: CASSLGLAGNTEAFF. The CDR3 bases are TGTGCCAGCAGCTTAGGCCTGGCAGGGAACACTGAAGCTTTCTTT.